The sample holds many counts of the clone carrying this TCR beta chain. This CDR3 contains 14 residues. The junction had 2 bases not matched to a gene; V was cut back by 3 bases and J by 4 bases. The data belong to a study of T cells in Graves' hyperthyroidism and ophthalmopathy. Template material for amplifying TCR beta CDR3 regions consisted of RNA transcripts. When the TCR CDR3 underwent first-round RT-PCR, the HTBI primer set was used. A single record per CDR3 protein comes from TCRdb applying MiXCR to the multiplex PCR reads. The repertoire has a few hundred thousand distinct CDR3 sequences, approximately 22% of them found once; the top ten carry about 50%.

The sequenced material came from blood. J is TRBJ1-1 and V is TRBV12-3 or TRBV12-4; 10 bases align to TRBD1. This receptor was identified in a woman aged 45-59 years with Graves' hyperthyroidism. The CDR3 protein is CASSFDRGRTEAFF. The CDR3 nucleotides are TGTGCCAGCAGTTTTGACAGGGGGCGCACTGAAGCTTTCTTT.